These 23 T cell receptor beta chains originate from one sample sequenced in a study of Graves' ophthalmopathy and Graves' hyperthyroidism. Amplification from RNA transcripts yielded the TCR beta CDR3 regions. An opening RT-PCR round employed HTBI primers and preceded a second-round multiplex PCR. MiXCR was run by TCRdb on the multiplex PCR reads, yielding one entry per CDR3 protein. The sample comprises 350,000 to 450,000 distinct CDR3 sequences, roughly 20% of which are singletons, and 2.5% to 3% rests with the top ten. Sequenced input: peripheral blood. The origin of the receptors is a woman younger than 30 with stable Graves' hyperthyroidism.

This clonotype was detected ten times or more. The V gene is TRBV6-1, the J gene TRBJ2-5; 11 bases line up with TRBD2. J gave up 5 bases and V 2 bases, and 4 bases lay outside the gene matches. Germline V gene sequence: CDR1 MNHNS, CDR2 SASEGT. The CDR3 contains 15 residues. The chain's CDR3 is CASSELAGGGETQYF. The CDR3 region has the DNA TGTGCCAGCAGTGAACTAGCGGGAGGCGGGGAGACCCAGTACTTC.

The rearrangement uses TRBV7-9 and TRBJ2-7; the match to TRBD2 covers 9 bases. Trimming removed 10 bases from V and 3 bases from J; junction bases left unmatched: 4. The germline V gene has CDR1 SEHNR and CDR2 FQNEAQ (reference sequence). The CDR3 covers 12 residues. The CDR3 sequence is CATAREGYEQYF. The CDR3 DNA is TGTGCCACGGCGCGGGAGGGCTACGAGCAGTACTTC.

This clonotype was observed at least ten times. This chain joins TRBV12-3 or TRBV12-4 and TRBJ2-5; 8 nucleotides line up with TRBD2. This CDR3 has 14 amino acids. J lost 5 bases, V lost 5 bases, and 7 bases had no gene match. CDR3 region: CASSPFGGRETQYF. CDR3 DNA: TGTGCCAGCAGTCCTTTTGGCGGGAGGGAGACCCAGTACTTC.

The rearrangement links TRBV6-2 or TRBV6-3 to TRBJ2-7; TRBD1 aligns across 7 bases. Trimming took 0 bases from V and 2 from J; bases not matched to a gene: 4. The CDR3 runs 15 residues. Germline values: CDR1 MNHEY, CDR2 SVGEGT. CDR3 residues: CASSYSPGTAYEQYF. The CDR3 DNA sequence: TGTGCCAGCAGTTACTCGCCCGGGACAGCCTACGAGCAGTACTTC.

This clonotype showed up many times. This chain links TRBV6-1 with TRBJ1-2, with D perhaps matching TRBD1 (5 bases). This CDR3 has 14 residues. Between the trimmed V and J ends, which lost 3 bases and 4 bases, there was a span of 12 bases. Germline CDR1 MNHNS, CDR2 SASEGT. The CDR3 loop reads CASSDPGMFYGYTF. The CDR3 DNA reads TGTGCCAGCAGTGATCCAGGGATGTTCTATGGCTACACCTTC.

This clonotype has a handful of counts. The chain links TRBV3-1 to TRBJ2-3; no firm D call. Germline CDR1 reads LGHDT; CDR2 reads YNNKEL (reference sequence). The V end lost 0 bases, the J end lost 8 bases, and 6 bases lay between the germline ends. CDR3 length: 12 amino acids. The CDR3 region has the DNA TGTGCCAGCAGCCAAGAGGGTGGTACGCAGTATTTT. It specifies CASSQEGGTQYF.

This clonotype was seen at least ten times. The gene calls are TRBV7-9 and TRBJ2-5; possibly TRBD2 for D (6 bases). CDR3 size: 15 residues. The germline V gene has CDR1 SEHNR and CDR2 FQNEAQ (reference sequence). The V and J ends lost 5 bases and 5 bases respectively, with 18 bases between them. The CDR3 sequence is CASSGTGVIRETQYF. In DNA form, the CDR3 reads TGTGCCAGCAGCGGGACGGGAGTGATTAGGGAGACCCAGTACTTC.

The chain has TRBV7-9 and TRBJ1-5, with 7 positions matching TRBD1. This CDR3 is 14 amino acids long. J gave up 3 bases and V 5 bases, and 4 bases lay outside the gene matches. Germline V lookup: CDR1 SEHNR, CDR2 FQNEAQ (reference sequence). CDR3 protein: CASSHTGANQPQHF. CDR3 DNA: TGTGCCAGCAGCCATACAGGGGCCAATCAGCCCCAGCATTTT.

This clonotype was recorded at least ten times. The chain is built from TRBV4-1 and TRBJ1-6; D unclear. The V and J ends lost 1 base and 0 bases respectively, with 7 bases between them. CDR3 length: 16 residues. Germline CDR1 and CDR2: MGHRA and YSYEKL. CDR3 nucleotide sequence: TGCGCCAGCAGCCAAGGGGTGATCTCCTATAATTCACCCCTCCACTTT. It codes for CASSQGVISYNSPLHF.

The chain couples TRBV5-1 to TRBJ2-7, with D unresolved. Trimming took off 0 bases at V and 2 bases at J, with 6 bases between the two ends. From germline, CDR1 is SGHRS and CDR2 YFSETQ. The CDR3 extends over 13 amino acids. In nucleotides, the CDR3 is TGCGCCAGCAGCTTGGAACAGACCTACGAGCAGTACTTC. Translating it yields CASSLEQTYEQYF.

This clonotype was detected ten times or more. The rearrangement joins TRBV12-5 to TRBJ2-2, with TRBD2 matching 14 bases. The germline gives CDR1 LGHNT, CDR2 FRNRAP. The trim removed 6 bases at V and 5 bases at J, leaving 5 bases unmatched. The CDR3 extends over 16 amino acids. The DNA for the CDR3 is TGTGCTAGTGGCTACGGGACTAGCGGGGGTACCGGGGAGCTGTTTTTT. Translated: CASGYGTSGGTGELFF.

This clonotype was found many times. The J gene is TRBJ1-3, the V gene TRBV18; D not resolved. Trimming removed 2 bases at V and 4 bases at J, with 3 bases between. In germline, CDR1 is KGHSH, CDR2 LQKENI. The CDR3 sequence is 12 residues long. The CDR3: CASSPEGNTIYF. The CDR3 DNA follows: TGTGCCAGCTCACCAGAAGGAAACACCATATATTTT. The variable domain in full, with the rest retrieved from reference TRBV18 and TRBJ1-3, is NAGVMQNPRHLVRRRGQEARLRCSPMKGHSHVYWYRQLPEEGLKFMVYLQKENIIDESGMPKERFSAEFPKEGPSILRIQQVVRGDSAAYFCASSPEGNTIYFGEGSWLTVV.

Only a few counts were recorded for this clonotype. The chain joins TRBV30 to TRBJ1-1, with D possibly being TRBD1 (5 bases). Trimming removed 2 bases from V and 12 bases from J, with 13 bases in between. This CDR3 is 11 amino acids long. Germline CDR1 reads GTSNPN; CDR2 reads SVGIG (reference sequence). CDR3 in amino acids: CAWSRDPGTFF. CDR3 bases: TGTGCCTGGAGTCGGGACCCGGGGACTTTCTTT.

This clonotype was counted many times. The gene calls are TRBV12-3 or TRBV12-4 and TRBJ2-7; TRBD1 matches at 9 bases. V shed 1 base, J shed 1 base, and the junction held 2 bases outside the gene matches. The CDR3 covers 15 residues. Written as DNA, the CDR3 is TGTGCCAGCAGTTTAGTGGGGACAGGGTCCTACGAGCAGTACTTC. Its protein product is CASSLVGTGSYEQYF.

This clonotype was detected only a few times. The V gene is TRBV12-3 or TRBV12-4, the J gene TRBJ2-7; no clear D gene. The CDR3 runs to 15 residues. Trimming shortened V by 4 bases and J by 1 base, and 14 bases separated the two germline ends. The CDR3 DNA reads TGTGCCAGCAGTTATATTTACGGTAGATCCTACGAGCAGTACTTC. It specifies CASSYIYGRSYEQYF.

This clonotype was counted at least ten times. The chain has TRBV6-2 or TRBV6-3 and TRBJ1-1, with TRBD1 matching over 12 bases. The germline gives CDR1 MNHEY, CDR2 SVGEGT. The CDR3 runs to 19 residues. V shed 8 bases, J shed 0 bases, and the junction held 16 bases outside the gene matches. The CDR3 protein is CASGRMTGTGGVMNTEAFF. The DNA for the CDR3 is TGTGCCAGCGGCCGAATGACCGGGACAGGGGGCGTCATGAACACTGAAGCTTTCTTT.

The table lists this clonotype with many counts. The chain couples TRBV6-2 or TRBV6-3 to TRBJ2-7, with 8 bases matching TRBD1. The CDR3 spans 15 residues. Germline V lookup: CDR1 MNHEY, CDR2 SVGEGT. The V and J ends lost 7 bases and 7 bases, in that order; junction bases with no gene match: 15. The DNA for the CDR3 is TGTGCCAGCATGCACCCGACAGGGGCCTCGGAGGAGCAGTACTTC. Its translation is CASMHPTGASEEQYF.

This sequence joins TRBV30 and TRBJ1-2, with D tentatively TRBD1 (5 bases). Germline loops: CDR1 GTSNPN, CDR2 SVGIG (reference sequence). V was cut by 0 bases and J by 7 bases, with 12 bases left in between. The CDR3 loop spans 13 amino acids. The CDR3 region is CAWSVSRQGGYTF. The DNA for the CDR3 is TGTGCCTGGAGTGTGTCCCGTCAGGGTGGCTACACCTTC.

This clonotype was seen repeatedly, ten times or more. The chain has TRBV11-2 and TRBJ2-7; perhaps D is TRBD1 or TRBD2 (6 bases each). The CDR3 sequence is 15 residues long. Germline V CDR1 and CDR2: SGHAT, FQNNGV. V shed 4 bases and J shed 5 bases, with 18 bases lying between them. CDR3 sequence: CASSSHLTGADEQYF. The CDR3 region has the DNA TGTGCCAGCAGCTCCCACCTAACGGGGGCGGACGAGCAGTACTTC.

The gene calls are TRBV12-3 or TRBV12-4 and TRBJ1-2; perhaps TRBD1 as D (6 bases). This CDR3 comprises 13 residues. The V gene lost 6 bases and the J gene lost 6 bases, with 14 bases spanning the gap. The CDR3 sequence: CASRSRGNNGYTF. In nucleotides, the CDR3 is TGTGCCAGCAGGTCCAGGGGTAATAATGGCTACACCTTC.

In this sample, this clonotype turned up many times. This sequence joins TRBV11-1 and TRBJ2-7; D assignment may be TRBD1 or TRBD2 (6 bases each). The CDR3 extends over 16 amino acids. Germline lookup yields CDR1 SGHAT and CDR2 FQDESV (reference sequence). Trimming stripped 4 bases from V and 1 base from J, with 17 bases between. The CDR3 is CASSYKTGGPSYEQYF. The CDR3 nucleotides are TGTGCCAGCAGCTATAAGACAGGAGGGCCATCCTACGAGCAGTACTTC.

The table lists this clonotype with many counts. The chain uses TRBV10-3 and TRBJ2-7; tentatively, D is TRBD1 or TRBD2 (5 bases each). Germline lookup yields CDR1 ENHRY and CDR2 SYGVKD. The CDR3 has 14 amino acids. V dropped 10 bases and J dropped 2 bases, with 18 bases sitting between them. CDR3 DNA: TGTGCCACCGATGCCGGGACCAGAGCCTACGAGCAGTACTTC. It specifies CATDAGTRAYEQYF.

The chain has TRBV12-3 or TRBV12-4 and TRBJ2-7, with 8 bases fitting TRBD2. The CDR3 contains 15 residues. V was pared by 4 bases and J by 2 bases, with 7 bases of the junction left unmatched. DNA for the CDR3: TGTGCCAGCAGTTCCTTAGCGGGGCGAACCTACGAGCAGTACTTC. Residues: CASSSLAGRTYEQYF.